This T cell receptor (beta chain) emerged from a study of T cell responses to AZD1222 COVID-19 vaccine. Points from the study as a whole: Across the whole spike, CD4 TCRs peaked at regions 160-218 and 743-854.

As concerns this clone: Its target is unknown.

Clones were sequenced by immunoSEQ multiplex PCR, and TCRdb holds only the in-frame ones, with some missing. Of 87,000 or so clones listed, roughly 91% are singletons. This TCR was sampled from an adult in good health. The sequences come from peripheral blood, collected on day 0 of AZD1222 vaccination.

The CDR3 coding sequence is TGTGCCTGGAGCTGGGGGGGGCTTGAGCAGTTCTTC. It translates to CAWSWGGLEQFF. V usage is TRBV30 and J usage is TRBJ2-1, with a possible D match to TRBD2 (7 bases). Looked up from germline, CDR1 is GTSNPN and CDR2 is SVGIG (reference sequence). The V end was cut by 3 bases, the J end by 9 bases, with 12 bases between. The CDR3 is 12 amino acids.